This TCR beta chain stems from a study of lymphopenia after photon versus proton radiotherapy. Regarding the study as a whole: Larger post-nadir TCR diversity loss correlated inversely with survival in deceased patients. Authors raise, but do not show, better survival with proton therapy. After the lymphocyte nadir, photon-treated repertoires showed oligoclonal expansion, especially of CD8+ Temra cells. Proton therapy kept repertoires fairly stable, unlike photons, which gained effector/memory cells.

Germline V gene data show CDR1 as MNHEY and CDR2 as SMNVEV (reference sequence). The CDR3 is made up of 19 amino acids. V trimming: 0 bases; J trimming: 2 bases; junction bases outside the gene matches: 11. Turning to this clone: No antigen is known for it.

Libraries were prepared by immunoSEQ multiplex PCR; TCRdb keeps only in-frame clonotypes and omits some of them. The sample carries more than 35,000 clones, about 84% recorded once. Material: peripheral blood, obtained from a patient treated with photon-based radiotherapy. The sequence derives from a man aged 50-59 years with gastric cancer. The chain carries TRBV27 and TRBJ1-5, with TRBD1 identical over 9 bases. CDR3: CASSLSPGQGTLGNQPQHF. The CDR3 DNA reads as TGTGCCAGCAGTTTATCGCCGGGACAGGGAACTCTTGGCAATCAGCCCCAGCATTTT.